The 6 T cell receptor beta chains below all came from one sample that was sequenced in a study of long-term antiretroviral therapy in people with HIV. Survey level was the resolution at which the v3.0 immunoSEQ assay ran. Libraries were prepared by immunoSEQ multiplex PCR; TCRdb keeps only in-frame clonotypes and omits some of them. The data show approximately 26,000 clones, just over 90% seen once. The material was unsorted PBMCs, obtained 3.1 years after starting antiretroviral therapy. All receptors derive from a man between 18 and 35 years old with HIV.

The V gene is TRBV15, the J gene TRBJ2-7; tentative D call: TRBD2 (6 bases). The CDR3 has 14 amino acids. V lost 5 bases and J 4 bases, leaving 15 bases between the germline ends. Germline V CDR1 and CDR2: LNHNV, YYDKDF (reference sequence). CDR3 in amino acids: CATSSRDSIYEQYF. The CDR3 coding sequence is TGTGCCACCAGCTCCCGGGACTCGATATACGAGCAGTACTTC.

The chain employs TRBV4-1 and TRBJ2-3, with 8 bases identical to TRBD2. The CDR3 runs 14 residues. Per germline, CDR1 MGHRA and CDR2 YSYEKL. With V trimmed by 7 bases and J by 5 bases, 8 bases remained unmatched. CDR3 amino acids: CASKPAGAGDTQYF. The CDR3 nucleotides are TGCGCCAGCAAACCAGCGGGGGCGGGAGATACGCAGTATTTT.

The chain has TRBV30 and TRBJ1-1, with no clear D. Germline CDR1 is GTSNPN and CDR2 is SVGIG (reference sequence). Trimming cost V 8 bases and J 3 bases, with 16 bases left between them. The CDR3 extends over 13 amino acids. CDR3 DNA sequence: TGTGCCGGCTCCTTTTTGGAGGACACTGAAGCTTTCTTT. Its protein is CAGSFLEDTEAFF.

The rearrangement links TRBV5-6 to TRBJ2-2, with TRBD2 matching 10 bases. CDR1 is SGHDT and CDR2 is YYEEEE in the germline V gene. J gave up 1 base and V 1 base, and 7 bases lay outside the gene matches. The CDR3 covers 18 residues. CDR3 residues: CASSLLRSGRLNTGELFF. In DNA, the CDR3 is TGTGCCAGCAGCTTGCTTCGTAGCGGGAGGTTGAACACCGGGGAGCTGTTTTTT.

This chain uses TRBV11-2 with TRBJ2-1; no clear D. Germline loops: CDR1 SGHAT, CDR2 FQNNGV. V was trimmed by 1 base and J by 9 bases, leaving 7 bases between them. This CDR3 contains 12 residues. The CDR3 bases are TGTGCCAGCAGCTTAGGCCGCGGTGAGCAGTTCTTC. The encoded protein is CASSLGRGEQFF.

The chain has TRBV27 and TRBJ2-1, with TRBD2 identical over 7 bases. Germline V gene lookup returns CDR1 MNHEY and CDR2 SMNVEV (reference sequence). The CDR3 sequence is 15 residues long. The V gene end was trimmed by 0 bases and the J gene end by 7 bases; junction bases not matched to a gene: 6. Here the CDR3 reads CASSLSGGSGNEQFF. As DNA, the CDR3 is TGTGCCAGCAGTTTATCAGGCGGGAGTGGGAATGAGCAGTTCTTC.